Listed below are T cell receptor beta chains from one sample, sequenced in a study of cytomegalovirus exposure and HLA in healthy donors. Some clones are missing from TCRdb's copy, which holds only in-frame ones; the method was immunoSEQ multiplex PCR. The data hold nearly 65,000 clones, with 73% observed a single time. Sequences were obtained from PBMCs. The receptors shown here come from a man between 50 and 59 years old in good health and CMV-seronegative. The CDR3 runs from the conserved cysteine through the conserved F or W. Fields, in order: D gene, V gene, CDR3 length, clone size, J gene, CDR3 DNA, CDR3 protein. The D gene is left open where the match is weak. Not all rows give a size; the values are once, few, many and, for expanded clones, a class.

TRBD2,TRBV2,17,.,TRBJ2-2,TGTGCCAGCAGTGAAAACGCGGGGGGGCCGGCCACCGGGGAGCTGTTTTTT,CASSENAGGPATGELFF
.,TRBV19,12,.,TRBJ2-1,TGTGCCAGTAGCCCCATGGGCGGGGCACAGTTCTTC,CASSPMGGAQFF
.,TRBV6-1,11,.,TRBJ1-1,TGTGCCAGCGACAGGAACACTGAAGCTTTCTTT,CASDRNTEAFF
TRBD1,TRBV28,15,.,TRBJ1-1,TGTGCCAGCAGTTTGCACAGGGGGGGGCCCACTGAAGCTTTCTTT,CASSLHRGGPTEAFF
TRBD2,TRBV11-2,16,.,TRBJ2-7,TGTGCCAGCAGCCCCAGGGCTAGCGGGGGGGGCTACGAGCAGTACTTC,CASSPRASGGGYEQYF
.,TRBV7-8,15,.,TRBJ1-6,TGTGCCAGCAGCTCCCCGGGCGGGATGCATTCACCCCTCCACTTT,CASSSPGGMHSPLHF
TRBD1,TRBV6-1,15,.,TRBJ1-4,TGTGCCAGCAGTGAATCAAGGAACAGGGGAATGAAACTGTTTTTT,CASSESRNRGMKLFF
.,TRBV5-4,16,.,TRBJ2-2,TGTGCCAGCAGCTTGGATCCAGGGCGGAACACCGGGGAGCTGTTTTTT,CASSLDPGRNTGELFF
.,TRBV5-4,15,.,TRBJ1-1,TGTGCCAGCAGCCCGGAGGAGGGAGGCTCGACTGAAGCTTTCTTT,CASSPEEGGSTEAFF
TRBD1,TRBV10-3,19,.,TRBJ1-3,TGTGCCATCAGTGAGGCCTCCGTGACAGGGGACCGCTCTGGAAACACCATATATTTT,CAISEASVTGDRSGNTIYF
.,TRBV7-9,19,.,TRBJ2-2,TGTGCCAGCAGCGGTAGTGGGGCATCCTATTCCCCGAACACCGGGGAGCTGTTTTTT,CASSGSGASYSPNTGELFF
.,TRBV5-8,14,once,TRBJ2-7,TGTGCCAGCAGCTTGCTAGCCCCGTCCTACGAGCAGTACTTC,CASSLLAPSYEQYF
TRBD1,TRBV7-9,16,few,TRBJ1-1,TGTTCCAGCAGCCCCCCGGGACAGGGGTCACGGACTGAAGCTTTCTTT,CSSSPPGQGSRTEAFF
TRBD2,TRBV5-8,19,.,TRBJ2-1,TGTGCCAGCAGCCACCTTGGACTAGCGGGGGGACCCTCCTACAATGAGCAGTTCTTC,CASSHLGLAGGPSYNEQFF
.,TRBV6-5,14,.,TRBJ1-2,TGTGCCAGCAGCACCACCACTACCAACTATGGCTACACCTTC,CASSTTTTNYGYTF
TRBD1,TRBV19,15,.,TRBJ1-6,TGTGCCAGTAGTTCTCAGGGGGCGACGAATTCACCCCTCCACTTT,CASSSQGATNSPLHF
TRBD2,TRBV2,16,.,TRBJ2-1,TGTGCCAGCAGTGACTTGGGCGGGGGGGCCCTTGGTGAGCAGTTCTTC,CASSDLGGGALGEQFF
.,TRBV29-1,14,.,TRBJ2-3,TGCAGCGTACAGGGCCTGACGGACTCAGATACGCAGTATTTT,CSVQGLTDSDTQYF